The rows below give T cell receptor beta chains drawn from one sample of a study of blood T cell repertoires in COVID-19. The repertoire was sequenced with immunoSEQ multiplex PCR; TCRdb's copy has only in-frame clones and lacks some. The top ten clones hold 9.1% of a sample with about 270,000 clones, around 85% of them seen once. Sequencing input: PBMCs or T cells enriched from blood (not recorded which). The receptors shown here come from a woman aged 45 to 65 with acute COVID-19. Both conserved end residues are part of each CDR3. D genes are given only for firm matches.

J gene: TRBJ2-2; D gene: TRBD2; V gene: TRBV11-2; CDR3 protein: CASSSAGTRAGELFF; CDR3 DNA: TGTGCCAGCAGCTCAGCCGGGACTAGGGCCGGGGAGCTGTTTTTT
J gene: TRBJ1-2; D gene: NA; V gene: TRBV18; CDR3 protein: CASSPGHEGGYTF; CDR3 DNA: TGTGCCAGCTCACCGGGACATGAGGGGGGCTACACCTTC
J gene: TRBJ2-2; D gene: NA; V gene: TRBV5-1; CDR3 protein: CASSPWPGNTGELFF; CDR3 DNA: TGCGCCAGCAGCCCTTGGCCAGGCAACACCGGGGAGCTGTTTTTT
J gene: TRBJ1-2; D gene: TRBD1; V gene: TRBV6-4; CDR3 protein: CASRPTGGGNYGYTF; CDR3 DNA: TGTGCCAGCAGACCCACAGGGGGTGGTAACTATGGCTACACCTTC
J gene: TRBJ1-1; D gene: TRBD1; V gene: TRBV6-2/TRBV6-3; CDR3 protein: CASSRTGQGGTEAFF; CDR3 DNA: TGTGCCAGCAGCCGGACGGGACAGGGGGGCACTGAAGCTTTCTTT
J gene: TRBJ2-4; D gene: TRBD1; V gene: TRBV23-1; CDR3 protein: CASSPGQRLAKNIQYF; CDR3 DNA: TGCGCCAGCAGCCCGGGACAGCGCCTAGCCAAAAACATTCAGTACTTC
J gene: TRBJ1-1; D gene: TRBD1; V gene: TRBV3-1/TRBV3-2; CDR3 protein: CASSQGTGALYTEAFF; CDR3 DNA: TGTGCCAGCAGCCAAGGGACAGGGGCCCTGTACACTGAAGCTTTCTTT
J gene: TRBJ2-7; D gene: TRBD2; V gene: TRBV19; CDR3 protein: CASSVVAGPPSYEQYF; CDR3 DNA: TGTGCCAGTAGTGTGGTAGCGGGCCCGCCCTCCTACGAGCAGTACTTC
J gene: TRBJ1-6; D gene: NA; V gene: TRBV9; CDR3 protein: CASSGGGNVGSPLHF; CDR3 DNA: TGTGCCAGCAGCGGAGGAGGAAATGTCGGTTCACCCCTCCACTTT
J gene: TRBJ1-2; D gene: TRBD1; V gene: TRBV14; CDR3 protein: CASSLIFRGRGGYTF; CDR3 DNA: TGTGCCAGCAGCCTAATATTTAGGGGGCGAGGTGGCTACACCTTC
J gene: TRBJ2-1; D gene: NA; V gene: TRBV7-7; CDR3 protein: CASSPGGVGSYNEQFF; CDR3 DNA: TGTGCTAGCAGCCCCGGAGGGGTTGGGTCCTACAATGAGCAGTTCTTC
J gene: TRBJ2-1; D gene: NA; V gene: TRBV7-2; CDR3 protein: CASSFLNEQFF; CDR3 DNA: TGTGCCAGCAGCTTTCTAAATGAGCAGTTCTTC
J gene: TRBJ2-3; D gene: NA; V gene: TRBV27; CDR3 protein: CASSLSSGSVGADTQYF; CDR3 DNA: TGTGCCAGCAGTTTATCCTCGGGTAGCGTCGGCGCAGATACGCAGTATTTT
J gene: TRBJ1-1; D gene: TRBD1; V gene: TRBV7-9; CDR3 protein: CASSLGQGTTTEAFF; CDR3 DNA: TGTGCCAGCAGCCTAGGACAGGGGACCACCACTGAAGCTTTCTTT
J gene: TRBJ1-6; D gene: NA; V gene: TRBV6-2/TRBV6-3; CDR3 protein: CASSYSTARSYNSPLHF; CDR3 DNA: TGTGCCAGCAGTTACTCGACAGCCCGATCCTATAATTCACCCCTCCACTTT